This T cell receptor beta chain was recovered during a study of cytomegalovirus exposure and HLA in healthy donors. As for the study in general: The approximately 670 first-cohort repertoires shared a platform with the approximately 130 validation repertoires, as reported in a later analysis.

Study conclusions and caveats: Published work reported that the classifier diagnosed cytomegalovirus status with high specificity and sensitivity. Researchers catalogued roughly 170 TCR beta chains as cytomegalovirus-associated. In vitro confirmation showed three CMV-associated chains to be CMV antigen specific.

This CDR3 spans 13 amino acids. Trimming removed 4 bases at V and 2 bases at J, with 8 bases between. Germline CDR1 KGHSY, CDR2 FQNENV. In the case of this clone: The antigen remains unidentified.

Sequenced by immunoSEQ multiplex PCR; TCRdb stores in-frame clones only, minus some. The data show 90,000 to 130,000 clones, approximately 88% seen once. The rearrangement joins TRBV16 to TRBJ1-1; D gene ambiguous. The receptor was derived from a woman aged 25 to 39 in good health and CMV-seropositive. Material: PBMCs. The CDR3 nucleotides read TGTGCCAGCAGCCCTAGAGTCAACACTGAAGCTTTCTTT. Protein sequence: CASSPRVNTEAFF.